Sequencing of this TCR beta chain was carried out in a study of neoadjuvant anti-PD-1 for oral cavity cancer. Produced via immunoSEQ multiplex PCR; TCRdb's table is partial and in-frame only. The sample carries over 14,000 clones, 70% recorded once. Time point defined: after neoadjuvant nivolumab, at surgical resection. The table lists this clone with a count of one. This CDR3 contains 17 residues. Germline values: CDR1 ENHRY, CDR2 SYGVKD. V was clipped by 0 bases and J by 3 bases; unmatched bases: 7. The source was PBMCs, collected after nivolumab (anti-PD-1) treatment. The chain couples TRBV10-3 to TRBJ2-3; 9 bases fit TRBD2. This TCR was recovered from a person aged 35-80 years with oral cavity squamous cell carcinoma. Here the CDR3 reads CAISESFSGLATDTQYF. Written as DNA, the CDR3 is TGTGCCATCAGTGAGTCCTTCTCGGGACTAGCAACAGATACGCAGTATTTT.